This T cell receptor beta chain was obtained from a study of beta chain features in type 1 diabetes. Study-wide background: Cell yields, gender and age were similar in healthy donors and patients. Across all samples, roughly 100,000,000 sorted cells were examined.

This clone was counted a few times. The antigen is not known. Study-wide results and caveats: A possible short-template PCR bias applies equally to patients and controls. Naive, central memory and Treg TCRB repertoires seemed to resemble each other more closely in patients than they did in healthy donors.

Sequencing targeted expressed TCRB transcripts, as all isolated RNA had been reverse transcribed. Data came from immunoSEQ multiplex PCR; TCRdb stores just in-frame clones and leaves some out. In the table there are fewer than 350,000 clones, about 8.5% of which are singletons. Trimming shortened V by 4 bases and J by 6 bases, and 16 bases separated the two germline ends. There are 16 residues in the CDR3. Germline assignment: CDR1 SEHNR and CDR2 FQNEAQ (reference sequence). V usage is TRBV7-9 and J usage is TRBJ2-6; D is perhaps TRBD2 (5 bases). Sequenced: central memory CD4+ T cells from blood. The clonotype originates from a woman between 18 and 29 years old in good health. CDR3 protein: CASSYTGAVVANVLTF. The CDR3, as DNA: TGTGCCAGCAGCTACACCGGAGCGGTAGTGGCCAACGTCCTGACTTTC. Drawing the rest from reference TRBV7-9 and TRBJ2-6, the complete variable domain is DTGVSQNPRHKITKRGQNVTFRCDPISEHNRLYWYRQTLGQGPEFLTYFQNEAQLEKSRLLSDRFSAERPKGSFSTLEIQRTEQGDSAMYLCASSYTGAVVANVLTFGAGSRLTVL.